These 32 T cell receptor beta chains were sequenced from one sample in a study of blood T cell repertoires in COVID-19. Profiled with immunoSEQ multiplex PCR; TCRdb holds only in-frame clones, not every one. The table records hundreds of thousands of clones, roughly 87% of them present only once. The specimen was PBMCs or T cells enriched from blood (not recorded which). These receptor sequences come from a woman aged 25 to 39 with acute COVID-19.

The rearrangement links TRBV11-3 to TRBJ2-5; 12 nucleotides match TRBD1. CDR1 is SGHNT and CDR2 is YENEEA in the germline V gene. The V and J ends lost 5 bases and 4 bases, in that order; junction bases with no gene match: 2. The CDR3 totals 14 residues. CDR3 sequence reads: CASSPGQGAETQYF. The CDR3 coding sequence is TGTGCCAGCAGCCCGGGACAGGGGGCAGAGACCCAGTACTTC.

CDR3 nucleotide sequence: TGTGCCTGGAGTGTAAGGGACAGGGGATACTCACCCCTCCACTTT. Amino acid sequence: CAWSVRDRGYSPLHF. The chain combines TRBV30 with TRBJ1-6; 10 bases fit TRBD1. Germline V lookup: CDR1 GTSNPN, CDR2 SVGIG (reference sequence). This CDR3 is 15 amino acids long. V lost 0 bases, J lost 10 bases, and 6 bases stayed unmatched.

V and J are TRBV18 and TRBJ2-7, with 13 nucleotides matching TRBD2. CDR3 size: 19 residues. Germline V gene data show CDR1 as KGHSH and CDR2 as LQKENI. V trimming: 3 bases; J trimming: 0 bases; junction bases outside the gene matches: 11. CDR3 nucleotide sequence: TGTGCCAGCTCACCGGGGGTGACTAGCGGGGGGCACAGCTCCTACGAGCAGTACTTC. This sequence encodes CASSPGVTSGGHSSYEQYF. Complete variable domain (other parts from reference TRBV18 and TRBJ2-7): NAGVMQNPRHLVRRRGQEARLRCSPMKGHSHVYWYRQLPEEGLKFMVYLQKENIIDESGMPKERFSAEFPKEGPSILRIQQVVRGDSAAYFCASSPGVTSGGHSSYEQYFGPGTRLTVT.

The V and J genes are TRBV12-3 or TRBV12-4 and TRBJ1-2; TRBD1 matches at 9 bases. With V trimmed by 4 bases and J by 8 bases, 5 bases remained unmatched. There are 13 residues in the CDR3. For the CDR3, the DNA is TGTGCCAGCAGTTGGGGACAGGGAGGCGGCTACACCTTC. This codes for CASSWGQGGGYTF.

CDR3 residues: CASSLAEGGIYNEQFF. Here the CDR3 DNA reads TGTGCCAGCAGCTTGGCGGAGGGTGGGATCTACAATGAGCAGTTCTTC. The V call is TRBV5-4, the J call TRBJ2-1; TRBD2 might be the D (6 bases). The CDR3 covers 16 residues. V shed 0 bases and J shed 3 bases, with 13 bases lying between them. Germline V gives CDR1 SGHNT, CDR2 YYREEE (reference sequence).

This clone was detected once. The chain recombines TRBV11-3 with TRBJ1-1; D remains ambiguous. Looked up from germline, CDR1 is SGHNT and CDR2 is YENEEA. V lost 6 bases to trimming and J lost 0 bases, with 11 bases between them. The CDR3 is 14 residues long. Here the CDR3 reads CASRTQTVNTEAFF. As DNA, the CDR3 is TGTGCCAGCAGAACGCAAACAGTGAACACTGAAGCTTTCTTT. Full variable domain (outside the CDR3, taken from reference TRBV11-3 and TRBJ1-1): EAGVVQSPRYKIIEKKQPVAFWCNPISGHNTLYWYLQNLGQGPELLIRYENEEAVDDSQLPKDRFSAERLKGVDSTLKIQPAELGDSAVYLCASRTQTVNTEAFFGQGTRLTVV.

V usage is TRBV25-1 and J usage is TRBJ1-2; maybe TRBD1 (6 bases). Germline CDR1 MGHDK, CDR2 SYGVNS. The CDR3 runs to 15 residues. The V and J ends lost 3 bases and 0 bases respectively, with 11 bases between them. CDR3 amino acids: CASSERGRANYGYTF. In DNA, the CDR3 is TGTGCCAGCAGTGAGAGGGGGAGGGCTAACTATGGCTACACCTTC.

The CDR3 DNA follows: TGTGCCAGCAGTTTATTCGTCTCCTACGAGCAGTACTTC. Its protein product is CASSLFVSYEQYF. This chain joins TRBV28 and TRBJ2-7, with no clear D. Trimming pared 1 base from V and 0 bases from J, leaving 4 bases between. This CDR3 region has 13 residues. Germline V lookup: CDR1 MDHEN, CDR2 SYDVKM.

The V gene is TRBV29-1, the J gene TRBJ1-1; D unclear. The CDR3 loop spans 11 amino acids. Germline CDR1 and CDR2: SQVTM and ANQGSEA. Trimming took 4 bases from V and 6 from J, leaving 9 bases between them. The CDR3 DNA follows: TGCAGCGTTGGTTCCCCAGCTGAAGCTTTCTTT. It translates to CSVGSPAEAFF.

The chain recombines TRBV6-5 with TRBJ2-5, with a possible D match to TRBD1 (5 bases). Per the germline V gene, CDR1 is MNHEY and CDR2 is SVGAGI. V was pared by 0 bases and J by 5 bases, with 13 bases between. The CDR3 has 15 amino acids. The CDR3 here is CASSYSWSGMETQYF. Here the CDR3 DNA reads TGTGCCAGCAGTTACTCATGGTCAGGGATGGAGACCCAGTACTTC.

This clone showed up just a few times. J is TRBJ2-7 and V is TRBV28, with D unresolved. Trimming shortened V by 4 bases and J by 0 bases, and 7 bases separated the two germline ends. There are 13 residues in the CDR3. Germline values: CDR1 MDHEN, CDR2 SYDVKM. CDR3 loop: CASSSGPSYEQYF. In DNA, the CDR3 is TGTGCCAGCAGTTCGGGTCCCTCCTACGAGCAGTACTTC.

The genes are TRBV4-3 and TRBJ2-7; tentative D call: TRBD1 (6 bases). V was pared by 1 base and J by 3 bases, with 16 bases between. This CDR3 is built from 16 residues. From germline, CDR1 is LGHNA and CDR2 YSLEER. The CDR3 sequence is CASSQVLGAAYYEQYF. CDR3 nucleotide sequence: TGCGCCAGCAGCCAAGTTCTGGGGGCGGCCTACTACGAGCAGTACTTC.

This CDR3 reads CASKQFIPRTDTQYF. The CDR3 DNA sequence: TGTGCCAGCAAACAGTTTATCCCACGCACAGATACGCAGTATTTT. This sequence joins TRBV6-5 and TRBJ2-3, with D unclear. The germline V and J ends were trimmed by 7 bases and 1 base, with 15 bases remaining between them. The CDR3 runs to 15 residues. Germline V gene lookup returns CDR1 MNHEY and CDR2 SVGAGI.

The genes are TRBV9 and TRBJ1-6, with D unclear. Germline CDR1 and CDR2: SGDLS and YYNGEE. V lost 0 bases and J lost 8, with 15 bases in between. CDR3 length: 16 residues. The CDR3 is CASSVGGGSGDSPLHF. The CDR3 DNA follows: TGTGCCAGCAGCGTAGGTGGAGGGTCTGGGGATTCACCCCTCCACTTT.

This CDR3 is CASRLTGPNYGYTF. Here the CDR3 DNA reads TGTGCCAGCAGGTTGACAGGTCCTAACTATGGCTACACCTTC. The chain combines TRBV6-5 with TRBJ1-2, with D possibly TRBD1 on 6 matching bases. CDR3 length: 14 amino acids. In germline, CDR1 is MNHEY, CDR2 SVGAGI. V lost 6 bases and J lost 0, with 11 bases in between.

The rearrangement joins TRBV28 to TRBJ2-7; D may be TRBD1 (6 bases). CDR3 length: 13 amino acids. From germline, CDR1 is MDHEN and CDR2 SYDVKM. Trimming left V 7 bases short and J 2 bases short, with 12 bases between. The CDR3 loop reads CASIGGNTYEQYF. CDR3 coding DNA: TGTGCCAGCATAGGGGGAAACACCTACGAGCAGTACTTC.

V usage is TRBV28 and J usage is TRBJ1-1; D remains ambiguous. V lost 6 bases to trimming and J lost 0 bases, with 8 bases between them. CDR1 is MDHEN, CDR2 SYDVKM, per germline. The CDR3 consists of 13 residues. CDR3 bases: TGTGCCAGCAGACACGGGATGAACACTGAAGCTTTCTTT. Its protein product is CASRHGMNTEAFF.

V is TRBV27 and J is TRBJ2-1, with 8 bases matching TRBD1. V was pared by 5 bases and J by 6 bases, with 9 bases of the junction left unmatched. Germline V gene sequence: CDR1 MNHEY, CDR2 SMNVEV (reference sequence). This CDR3 has 15 residues. CDR3 DNA sequence: TGTGCCAGCAGTCCCCGGACAGGGTTTGGCAATGAGCAGTTCTTC. This codes for CASSPRTGFGNEQFF.

V is TRBV6-5 and J is TRBJ1-1; no reliable D call. The germline V gene encodes CDR1 MNHEY and CDR2 SVGAGI. CDR3 length equals 14 residues. Deletions cut 7 bases from V and 3 bases from J, with 15 bases between. CDR3 in DNA: TGTGCCAGCACCGGAGGGATCGCCCACACTGAAGCTTTCTTT. This encodes CASTGGIAHTEAFF.

The gene calls are TRBV6-5 and TRBJ1-2; weak D call: TRBD1 (5 bases). Trimming cost V 6 bases and J 4 bases, with 15 bases left between them. The CDR3 has 14 amino acids. Germline assignment: CDR1 MNHEY and CDR2 SVGAGI. CDR3 protein: CASSPGGGGYGYTF. The CDR3 bases are TGTGCCAGCAGCCCCGGCGGGGGTGGCTATGGCTACACCTTC.

The chain recombines TRBV5-4 with TRBJ2-1; weak D call: TRBD2 (6 bases). V gave up 4 bases and J gave up 8 bases, with 13 bases separating them. Germline loops: CDR1 SGHNT, CDR2 YYREEE (reference sequence). The CDR3 has 13 residues. The CDR3 DNA sequence: TGTGCCAGCAGCCGCCAACCGGGGGATGAGCAGTTCTTC. Translated: CASSRQPGDEQFF.

The chain uses TRBV9 and TRBJ2-2; TRBD1 aligns across 8 bases. Germline trimming cut 2 bases from V and 1 base from J; bases unmatched to any gene: 4. From germline, CDR1 is SGDLS and CDR2 YYNGEE. This CDR3 spans 16 amino acids. The CDR3 reads CASSVGTGGNTGELFF. CDR3 sequence (DNA): TGTGCCAGCAGCGTCGGGACAGGTGGGAACACCGGGGAGCTGTTTTTT.

V usage is TRBV2 and J usage is TRBJ1-1, with D perhaps TRBD1 (5 bases). The V gene's germline CDR1 is SNHLY and CDR2 FYNNEI. V was shortened by 3 bases and J by 5 bases, with 10 bases between the two germline ends. CDR3 length: 13 residues. The CDR3 coding sequence is TGTGCCAGCAGTGATGCGGGGGTAACTGAAGCTTTCTTT. Residues: CASSDAGVTEAFF.

The chain has TRBV28 and TRBJ1-4, with a tentative D call TRBD1 (5 bases). Germline V gene sequence: CDR1 MDHEN, CDR2 SYDVKM. V lost 1 base and J 2 bases, leaving 8 bases between the germline ends. The CDR3 spans 15 residues. The CDR3 bases are TGTGCCAGCAGTTTATCCGGGGGGACTAATGAAAAACTGTTTTTT. Translating it yields CASSLSGGTNEKLFF. Filled out from reference TRBV28 and TRBJ1-4, the complete variable domain reads DVKVTQSSRYLVKRTGEKVFLECVQDMDHENMFWYRQDPGLGLRLIYFSYDVKMKEKGDIPEGYSVSREKKERFSLILESASTNQTSMYLCASSLSGGTNEKLFFGSGTQLSVL.

This chain uses TRBV18 with TRBJ1-4, with TRBD1 identical over 8 bases. J was trimmed by 5 bases and V by 3 bases; bases with no gene match: 20. The CDR3 sequence is 20 residues long. Germline CDR1 reads KGHSH; CDR2 reads LQKENI. The CDR3 sequence: CASSPRVRQGSLTQNEKLFF. CDR3 nucleotide sequence: TGTGCCAGCTCACCTAGAGTGAGACAGGGGTCCTTAACCCAAAATGAAAAACTGTTTTTT.

The chain couples TRBV29-1 to TRBJ1-1; 8 positions agree with TRBD1. Germline V gene lookup returns CDR1 SQVTM and CDR2 ANQGSEA. After removal of 6 bases from V and 0 bases from J, the junction contained 0 bases not matched to a gene. The CDR3 length is 12 residues. CDR3: CSVGQVNTEAFF. CDR3 DNA sequence: TGCAGCGTGGGACAGGTGAACACTGAAGCTTTCTTT.

This sequence joins TRBV4-2 and TRBJ2-5; 8 bases line up with TRBD2. J was trimmed by 4 bases and V by 6 bases; bases with no gene match: 13. The CDR3 length is 16 residues. Germline V gene sequence: CDR1 LGHNA, CDR2 YNFKEQ. The CDR3 sequence: CASSREKSGSSETQYF. The DNA for the CDR3 is TGTGCCAGCAGTCGGGAAAAGAGCGGGAGTTCAGAGACCCAGTACTTC.

This rearrangement joins TRBV3-1 (or the pseudogene TRBV3-2) to TRBJ2-5; no firm D call. Germline V gene lookup returns CDR1 LGHDT and CDR2 YNNKEL (reference sequence). The V gene lost 1 base and the J gene lost 7 bases, with 16 bases spanning the gap. The CDR3 runs 15 residues. CDR3 amino acids: CASSQAPTASGTQYF. CDR3 bases: TGTGCCAGCAGCCAAGCACCCACGGCTAGTGGGACCCAGTACTTC.

The rearrangement joins TRBV5-4 to TRBJ2-7; the D is unclear. The V end was cut by 4 bases, the J end by 2 bases, with 13 bases between. The CDR3 extends over 14 amino acids. Germline loops: CDR1 SGHNT, CDR2 YYREEE (reference sequence). The CDR3 sequence is CASSPRTSPYEQYF. The CDR3 nucleotides are TGTGCCAGCAGCCCACGTACGAGTCCCTACGAGCAGTACTTC.

The chain employs TRBV6-5 and TRBJ1-6; D ambiguous. Per the germline V gene, CDR1 is MNHEY and CDR2 is SVGAGI. V gave up 4 bases and J gave up 9 bases, with 10 bases separating them. CDR3 length: 13 residues. The CDR3 DNA sequence: TGTGCCAGCAGTTTTTCCGTCGGTTCACCCCTCCACTTT. This translates into CASSFSVGSPLHF.

This clone was counted a few times. The rearrangement links TRBV11-2 to TRBJ1-4; D is ambiguous. The CDR3 consists of 16 residues. CDR1 and CDR2 from the germline V gene are SGHAT and FQNNGV. V lost 0 bases and J 0 bases, leaving 8 bases between the germline ends. The CDR3 coding sequence is TGTGCCAGCAGCTTAGATCTCTATGCAACTAATGAAAAACTGTTTTTT. Its translation: CASSLDLYATNEKLFF.

The chain joins TRBV12-5 to TRBJ2-2; 10 bases are a match to TRBD1. The CDR3 is 15 amino acids. Germline V CDR1 and CDR2: LGHNT, FRNRAP. The V gene end was trimmed by 1 base and the J gene end by 6 bases; junction bases not matched to a gene: 2. For the CDR3, the DNA is TGTGCTAGTGGTTTGGCGGACAGGGGGTCCGGGGAGCTGTTTTTT. Translating gives CASGLADRGSGELFF. Filled out from reference TRBV12-5 and TRBJ2-2, the complete variable domain reads DARVTQTPRHKVTEMGQEVTMRCQPILGHNTVFWYRQTMMQGLELLAYFRNRAPLDDSGMPKDRFSAEMPDATLATLKIQPSEPRDSAVYFCASGLADRGSGELFFGEGSRLTVL.